This TCR beta chain appears in the sequencing data of a study of T cell repertoires in aging, cancer and after chemotherapy. Study-level points and caveats: Median generation probability rose over the chemotherapy interval in each cancer cohort, suggesting rebound thymic output.

A mixed TRB-A/B primer pool amplified rearranged TRB by multiplex touch-down PCR. TCRdb itself ran the multiplex PCR reads through MiXCR, one entry per CDR3 protein. The sample lists approximately 2,900 distinct CDR3 sequences, 28% occurring once. The template was genomic DNA from peripheral blood, not RNA. Concerning this clonotype itself: The antigen is not known. At one boundary the junction diverges from the germline segment, which might be a read error.

Material: blood. The TCR was taken from a human donor with a solid tumor.

CDR3 residues: CASSLTGSSYNEQFF. For the CDR3, the DNA is TGCGCCAGCAGCTTGACCGGGAGCTCCTACAATGAGCAGTTCTTC. V usage is TRBV5-6 and J usage is TRBJ2-1; tentatively, D is TRBD2 (6 bases). Germline V gene data show CDR1 as SGHDT and CDR2 as YYEEEE. The CDR3 is 15 residues long.